These 17 T cell receptor beta chains originate from one sample sequenced in a study of identical twins. TCRdb analysed the 5' RACE reads with MiXCR anew, one entry per CDR3 protein. There are 150,000 or so distinct CDR3 sequences in the sample; approximately 3.5% occur only once, and 7% to 10% lies in the top ten. The specimen sequenced was memory T cells sorted from blood. The source of these receptors is a man younger than 30 in good health.

This clonotype was seen many times. The chain recombines TRBV12-3 or TRBV12-4 with TRBJ1-2; D remains ambiguous. V was cut by 6 bases and J by 4 bases, with 12 bases left in between. The CDR3 is 13 amino acids. CDR3 bases: TGTGCCAGCAGCCACGGCGGGCGCTATGGCTACACCTTC. This encodes CASSHGGRYGYTF.

The chain links TRBV11-1 to TRBJ2-3, with 12 bases identical to TRBD2. This CDR3 spans 19 amino acids. Germline CDR1 is SGHAT and CDR2 is FQDESV (reference sequence). Trimming took 3 bases from V and 3 from J; bases not matched to a gene: 13. In DNA form, the CDR3 reads TGTGCCAGCAGCTTCCCAAAGACACCGCTAGCGGGAGGGACAGATACGCAGTATTTT. It codes for CASSFPKTPLAGGTDTQYF.

This clonotype showed up many times. The chain links TRBV20-1 to TRBJ2-3; D remains ambiguous. In germline, CDR1 is DFQATT, CDR2 SNEGSKA (reference sequence). The CDR3 runs 11 residues. Trimming removed 3 bases from V and 7 bases from J, with 8 bases in between. CDR3 sequence: CSARDRHTQYF. The CDR3 coding sequence is TGCAGTGCTAGGGACCGCCATACGCAGTATTTT.

This clonotype appeared many times. V and J are TRBV11-2 and TRBJ2-7; D may be TRBD1 or TRBD2 (7 bases each). Germline loops: CDR1 SGHAT, CDR2 FQNNGV. The V end lost 5 bases, the J end lost 4 bases, and 27 bases lay between the germline ends. This CDR3 is 18 amino acids long. CDR3 residues: CASSHRGQGGASVYEQYF. DNA of the CDR3: TGTGCCAGCAGCCACCGGGGGCAGGGGGGGGCGTCGGTATACGAGCAGTACTTC.

This clonotype was recorded at least ten times. V is TRBV12-3 or TRBV12-4 and J is TRBJ1-2; possible D gene TRBD1, 5 bases. CDR3 length: 13 amino acids. The V gene lost 0 bases and the J gene lost 7 bases, with 9 bases spanning the gap. CDR3: CASSLAGAVGYTF. For the CDR3, the DNA is TGTGCCAGCAGTTTAGCTGGGGCCGTTGGCTACACCTTC.

This clonotype appeared many times. This rearrangement joins TRBV10-3 to TRBJ1-1; D is possibly TRBD1 (6 bases). CDR1 is ENHRY and CDR2 is SYGVKD in the germline V gene. Trimming pared 4 bases from V and 6 bases from J, leaving 12 bases between. The CDR3 has 13 amino acids. The CDR3 is CAISVGGGAEAFF. The CDR3 nucleotides read TGTGCCATCAGTGTAGGGGGAGGGGCTGAAGCTTTCTTT.

This clonotype was seen a handful of times. The chain links TRBV19 to TRBJ2-5; the D is unclear. The germline CDR1 and CDR2 sequences are LNHDA and SQIVND (reference sequence). The CDR3 has 13 residues. Trimming removed 6 bases at V and 4 bases at J, with 12 bases between. The CDR3 sequence is CASRPWEGETQYF. As DNA, the CDR3 is TGTGCCAGTAGGCCTTGGGAAGGAGAGACCCAGTACTTC.

Ten or more counts support this clonotype. The chain joins TRBV5-1 to TRBJ2-3, with D hard to call. Germline V gene sequence: CDR1 SGHRS, CDR2 YFSETQ. The germline V and J ends were trimmed by 0 bases and 2 bases, with 13 bases remaining between them. This CDR3 comprises 16 residues. Here the CDR3 reads CASSLEGRFNTDTQYF. The CDR3 coding sequence is TGCGCCAGCAGCTTGGAGGGCCGGTTTAACACAGATACGCAGTATTTT.

This clonotype was detected many times. The rearrangement links TRBV6-1 to TRBJ2-1; D is undetermined. Germline CDR1 is MNHNS and CDR2 is SASEGT. The germline V and J ends were trimmed by 8 bases and 2 bases, with 4 bases remaining between them. This CDR3 comprises 11 residues. The CDR3 DNA is TGTGCCAGCGGGGCCTACAATGAGCAGTTCTTC. Translated, it gives CASGAYNEQFF.

This clonotype was seen repeatedly, ten times or more. The chain combines TRBV18 with TRBJ1-1; possibly TRBD1 for D (6 bases). The germline V gene encodes CDR1 KGHSH and CDR2 LQKENI. The CDR3 has 13 residues. The ends were cut back, 8 bases at V and 0 bases at J, with 10 bases in the middle. The CDR3 here is CASATGLNTEAFF. The CDR3 DNA is TGTGCCAGCGCAACAGGGTTGAACACTGAAGCTTTCTTT.

This clonotype was seen at least ten times. The chain joins TRBV3-1 to TRBJ2-1, with 9 nucleotides matching TRBD2. Germline CDR1 is LGHDT and CDR2 is YNNKEL (reference sequence). Germline trimming cut 7 bases from V and 3 bases from J; bases unmatched to any gene: 4. The CDR3 is 14 amino acids. CDR3 nucleotides: TGTGCCAGCAACCCTAGCGGGATCTACAATGAGCAGTTCTTC. Translated: CASNPSGIYNEQFF.

This clonotype came up many times. The chain employs TRBV14 and TRBJ2-5, with 8 bases identical to TRBD1. In germline, CDR1 is SGHDN, CDR2 FVKESK. This CDR3 is built from 15 residues. With V trimmed by 5 bases and J by 4 bases, 9 bases remained unmatched. The CDR3 sequence: CASSSWTGLVETQYF. DNA of the CDR3: TGTGCCAGCAGCTCCTGGACAGGGTTGGTAGAGACCCAGTACTTC.

There are many counts of this clonotype. The V gene is TRBV20-1, the J gene TRBJ1-6; 8 nucleotides line up with TRBD1. With 6 bases clipped from V and 8 bases from J, the junction kept 6 bases outside the gene matches. This CDR3 is built from 13 residues. Germline values: CDR1 DFQATT, CDR2 SNEGSKA (reference sequence). The CDR3 DNA follows: TGCAGTGCGCGGACAGGGACGGATTCACCCCTCCACTTT. This codes for CSARTGTDSPLHF.

This clonotype showed up many times. The J gene is TRBJ1-6, the V gene TRBV7-6; a weak D match, TRBD1 (6 bases). Germline CDR1 reads SGHVS; CDR2 reads FNYEAQ. The CDR3 extends over 13 amino acids. V lost 4 bases and J lost 7, with 8 bases in between. CDR3 region: CASSSTGNSPLHF. As DNA, the CDR3 is TGTGCCAGCAGCTCAACAGGGAATTCACCCCTCCACTTT.

This clonotype was seen repeatedly, ten times or more. V is TRBV27 and J is TRBJ2-7, with 9 bases aligning to TRBD1. Trimming cost V 8 bases and J 0 bases; bases outside gene matches: 8. The V gene's germline CDR1 is MNHEY and CDR2 SMNVEV (reference sequence). CDR3 length equals 15 residues. In DNA form, the CDR3 reads TGTGCCAGCGCCGGGACAGGGTTAAGCTCCTACGAGCAGTACTTC. Protein: CASAGTGLSSYEQYF.

This clonotype has at least ten counts. The gene calls are TRBV12-3 or TRBV12-4 and TRBJ2-3; the match to TRBD2 covers 9 bases. With 4 bases clipped from V and 2 bases from J, the junction kept 10 bases outside the gene matches. CDR3 length equals 17 residues. In nucleotides, the CDR3 is TGTGCCAGCAGTTCCGCCCCCTTAGCGGGAGACACAGATACGCAGTATTTT. Translating gives CASSSAPLAGDTDTQYF.

This clonotype was detected many times. The V gene is TRBV20-1, the J gene TRBJ1-6, with D hard to call. Per the germline V gene, CDR1 is DFQATT and CDR2 is SNEGSKA (reference sequence). V lost 5 bases, J lost 9 bases, and 20 bases lay in between. The CDR3 runs 15 residues. DNA for the CDR3: TGCAGTGCTCTTCCGACCCGGGGAGAGAGTTCACCCCTCCACTTT. This codes for CSALPTRGESSPLHF.